These 2 T cell receptor beta chains were all obtained from the same sample, sequenced in a study of Ad26.COV2.S vaccination and SARS-CoV-2 variants. Only in-frame clones appear in the TCRdb table, and some are missing; sequencing was by immunoSEQ multiplex PCR. This sample has under 150,000 clones, with 75% to 90% found just once. The sample here was peripheral blood, taken after recovery from COVID-19. These receptors originate from a human donor who had recovered from COVID-19.

The CDR3 DNA sequence: TGTGCCAGTAGTCCTAGCCCAGATACGCAGTATTTT. Its translation is CASSPSPDTQYF. This sequence joins TRBV19 and TRBJ2-3; the D gene is possibly TRBD2 (5 bases). V lost 5 bases and J 4 bases, leaving 7 bases between the germline ends. The CDR3 extends over 12 amino acids. Germline V gene lookup returns CDR1 LNHDA and CDR2 SQIVND (reference sequence).

The chain combines TRBV6-5 with TRBJ1-1; TRBD1 is a possible D gene (5 bases). V gave up 0 bases and J gave up 6 bases, with 11 bases separating them. The CDR3 extends over 14 amino acids. The V gene's germline CDR1 is MNHEY and CDR2 SVGAGI. DNA of the CDR3: TGTGCCAGCAGTTACTCGATCGGGGACGCTGAAGCTTTCTTT. This gives the protein CASSYSIGDAEAFF.